One sample yielded the 19 T cell receptor beta chains listed below, sequenced in a study of cytomegalovirus exposure and HLA in healthy donors. The PCR made use of 60 Vbeta and 13 Jbeta primers. The repertoire was sequenced with immunoSEQ multiplex PCR; TCRdb's copy has only in-frame clones and lacks some. The sample has under 140,000 clones; around 88% are singletons. Source material: PBMCs. These receptors were obtained from a man aged 40-49 years in good health and CMV-seronegative.

The chain links TRBV7-2 to TRBJ1-5; 7 positions match TRBD1. After removal of 1 base from V and 4 bases from J, the junction contained 7 bases not matched to a gene. Germline CDR1 and CDR2: SGHTA and FQGNSA. The CDR3 runs 16 residues. The CDR3 loop reads CASSLDAGQNNQPQHF. DNA for the CDR3: TGTGCCAGCAGCTTAGATGCGGGACAGAATAATCAGCCCCAGCATTTT.

V usage is TRBV27 and J usage is TRBJ2-7, with D perhaps TRBD2 (5 bases). Germline assignment: CDR1 MNHEY and CDR2 SMNVEV (reference sequence). The germline V and J ends were trimmed by 4 bases and 2 bases, with 18 bases remaining between them. The CDR3 totals 16 residues. CDR3 DNA sequence: TGTGCCAGCAGTTCGTATACCCCCCGGGGAACCTACGAGCAGTACTTC. This encodes CASSSYTPRGTYEQYF.

V usage is TRBV5-1 and J usage is TRBJ2-6, with D possibly TRBD1 on 6 matching bases. Germline CDR1 SGHRS, CDR2 YFSETQ. The CDR3 loop spans 17 amino acids. V dropped 4 bases and J dropped 4 bases, with 18 bases sitting between them. The CDR3 DNA reads TGCGCCAGCAGCCCGTTCACAGGGCCGCCGGGGGCCAACGTCCTGACTTTC. It yields the protein CASSPFTGPPGANVLTF.

The chain has TRBV5-6 and TRBJ2-5, with D possibly matching TRBD2 (5 bases). Germline-derived CDR1 and CDR2 are SGHDT and YYEEEE. The CDR3 length is 15 residues. The V and J ends lost 0 bases and 6 bases respectively, with 15 bases between them. The CDR3 DNA follows: TGTGCCAGCAGCTTGGGTCGGACGGTCGGGAAGACCCAGTACTTC. Translating gives CASSLGRTVGKTQYF.

This sequence joins TRBV5-4 and TRBJ2-6, with TRBD1 as a possible D gene (7 bases). V lost 2 bases and J 3 bases, leaving 12 bases between the germline ends. The CDR3 is made up of 16 amino acids. Germline CDR1 SGHNT, CDR2 YYREEE (reference sequence). CDR3 sequence: CASSFQGGVGANVLTF. In DNA form, the CDR3 reads TGTGCCAGCAGCTTCCAGGGGGGCGTTGGGGCCAACGTCCTGACTTTC.

The chain is built from TRBV4-3 and TRBJ1-4, with D maybe TRBD1 (6 bases). The CDR3 loop spans 18 amino acids. V lost 0 bases and J lost 3, with 17 bases in between. The germline CDR1 and CDR2 sequences are LGHNA and YSLEER. CDR3 in amino acids: CASSQDYTGTLANEKLFF. CDR3 DNA sequence: TGCGCCAGCAGCCAAGATTATACAGGGACATTGGCTAATGAAAAACTGTTTTTT.

The chain carries TRBV5-1 and TRBJ1-2; 8 bases line up with TRBD1. The CDR3 length is 13 residues. The V gene's germline CDR1 is SGHRS and CDR2 YFSETQ. With V trimmed by 4 bases and J by 4 bases, 3 bases remained unmatched. The CDR3 region is CASSGQGSYGYTF. CDR3 DNA sequence: TGCGCCAGCAGCGGACAGGGTTCCTATGGCTACACCTTC.

V usage is TRBV7-8 and J usage is TRBJ2-3, with 11 bases identical to TRBD1. The CDR3 has 15 residues. Germline V CDR1 and CDR2: SGHVS, FQNEAQ. The V and J ends lost 5 bases and 9 bases, in that order; junction bases with no gene match: 10. The CDR3 spells CASSLRDRGLGTQYF. CDR3 DNA sequence: TGTGCCAGCAGCCTTCGGGACAGGGGGTTAGGGACGCAGTATTTT.

This chain links TRBV5-1 with TRBJ2-7; 7 positions match TRBD1. The CDR3 extends over 14 amino acids. Germline-derived CDR1 and CDR2 are SGHRS and YFSETQ. Unmatched junction bases numbered 6, after V lost 4 bases and J lost 2 bases. CDR3 protein: CASSRQGTTYEQYF. CDR3 nucleotides: TGCGCCAGCAGCCGACAGGGTACCACCTACGAGCAGTACTTC.

The rearrangement links TRBV5-4 to TRBJ1-6; 8 bases are a match to TRBD1. After removal of 4 bases from V and 7 bases from J, the junction contained 10 bases not matched to a gene. Per germline, CDR1 SGHNT and CDR2 YYREEE (reference sequence). The CDR3 covers 16 residues. The CDR3 sequence: CASSQDRAGGNSPLHF. CDR3 DNA sequence: TGTGCCAGCAGCCAGGACAGGGCAGGCGGGAATTCACCCCTCCACTTT.

The chain combines TRBV2 with TRBJ2-1; maybe TRBD2 (5 bases). This CDR3 contains 11 residues. V lost 6 bases and J 12 bases, leaving 12 bases between the germline ends. Germline assignment: CDR1 SNHLY and CDR2 FYNNEI. The CDR3 DNA reads as TGTGCCAGCAGCGGGGTCCAAGGGCAGTTCTTC. It codes for CASSGVQGQFF.

The rearrangement links TRBV7-2 to TRBJ2-7; no clear D. Germline CDR1 is SGHTA and CDR2 is FQGNSA. Trimming shortened V by 1 base and J by 0 bases, and 10 bases separated the two germline ends. The CDR3 length is 15 residues. In DNA form, the CDR3 reads TGTGCCAGCAGCTTAGAATCCCTCAGCTCCTACGAGCAGTACTTC. This translates into CASSLESLSSYEQYF.

The genes are TRBV23-1 and TRBJ1-2, with D possibly matching TRBD1 (6 bases). TRBV23-1 is treated as an ORF (open reading frame) with a function not yet certain. The V end lost 0 bases, the J end lost 5 bases, and 10 bases lay between the germline ends. The CDR3 is 14 residues long. DNA for the CDR3: TGCGCCAGCAGTCAATCGGCAGGGGATTATGGCTACACCTTC. Protein product: CASSQSAGDYGYTF.

The rearrangement joins TRBV5-1 to TRBJ2-1; D perhaps matches TRBD2 (7 bases). This CDR3 is 16 amino acids long. CDR1 is SGHRS and CDR2 is YFSETQ in the germline V gene. V shed 0 bases and J shed 6 bases, with 16 bases lying between them. The CDR3 reads CASSLVWGGAGNEQFF. As DNA, the CDR3 is TGCGCCAGCAGCTTGGTTTGGGGGGGGGCAGGCAATGAGCAGTTCTTC.

Only one count was recorded for this clone. The rearrangement uses TRBV18 and TRBJ2-7, with TRBD1 matching over 10 bases. The CDR3 is made up of 16 amino acids. Trimming took 1 base from V and 5 from J; bases not matched to a gene: 8. CDR1 is KGHSH, CDR2 LQKENI, per germline. CDR3 loop: CASSPLLPGQGNEQYF. Written as DNA, the CDR3 is TGTGCCAGCTCACCACTTTTGCCGGGACAGGGGAACGAGCAGTACTTC. Drawing the rest from reference TRBV18 and TRBJ2-7, the complete variable domain is NAGVMQNPRHLVRRRGQEARLRCSPMKGHSHVYWYRQLPEEGLKFMVYLQKENIIDESGMPKERFSAEFPKEGPSILRIQQVVRGDSAAYFCASSPLLPGQGNEQYFGPGTRLTVT.

V gene TRBV25-1 combines with J gene TRBJ1-1; tentative D call: TRBD1 (6 bases). There are 13 residues in the CDR3. Per the germline V gene, CDR1 is MGHDK and CDR2 is SYGVNS. Trimming took 6 bases from V and 5 from J, leaving 13 bases between them. The DNA of the CDR3 is TGTGCCAGCAGAAGAGGGGGAGGGACTGAAGCTTTCTTT. It translates to CASRRGGGTEAFF.

In DNA, the CDR3 is TGTGCCAGCAGCTTCGGGACTCTCGGTACCTACGAGCAGTACTTC. Amino acids: CASSFGTLGTYEQYF. This rearrangement joins TRBV7-7 to TRBJ2-7, with a possible D match to TRBD2 (6 bases). The CDR3 covers 15 residues. In germline, CDR1 is SSHAT, CDR2 FNYEAQ (reference sequence). Trimming took 3 bases from V and 2 from J, leaving 14 bases between them.

The rearrangement uses TRBV5-6 and TRBJ1-2, with a weak D call TRBD1 (5 bases). This CDR3 comprises 14 residues. The germline V gene has CDR1 SGHDT and CDR2 YYEEEE. V lost 2 bases to trimming and J lost 5 bases, with 13 bases between them. In DNA form, the CDR3 reads TGTGCCAGCAGCTTTGGCAGGGCCCCTTATGGCTACACCTTC. Translating it yields CASSFGRAPYGYTF.

The rearrangement joins TRBV5-4 to TRBJ1-3; D may be TRBD1 (5 bases). Germline CDR1 and CDR2: SGHNT and YYREEE (reference sequence). CDR3 size: 13 residues. Trimming left V 1 base short and J 3 bases short, with 5 bases between. Here the CDR3 reads CASSLTGGNTIYF. The CDR3 DNA is TGTGCCAGCAGCTTGACAGGTGGAAACACCATATATTTT.